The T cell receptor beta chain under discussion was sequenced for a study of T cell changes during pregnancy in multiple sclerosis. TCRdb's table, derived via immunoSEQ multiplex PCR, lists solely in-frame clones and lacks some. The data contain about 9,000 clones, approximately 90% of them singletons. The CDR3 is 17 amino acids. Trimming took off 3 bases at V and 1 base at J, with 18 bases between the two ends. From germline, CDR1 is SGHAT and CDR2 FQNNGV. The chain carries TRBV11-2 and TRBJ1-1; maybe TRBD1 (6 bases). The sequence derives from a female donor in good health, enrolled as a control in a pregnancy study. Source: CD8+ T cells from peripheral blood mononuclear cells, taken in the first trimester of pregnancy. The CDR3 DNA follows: TGTGCCAGCAGCTTTCCCCAGGATGGGGGACAGAACACTGAAGCTTTCTTT. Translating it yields CASSFPQDGGQNTEAFF.